This T cell receptor (beta chain) was identified during a study of T cells after yellow fever vaccination. V was pared by 3 bases and J by 0 bases, with 5 bases of the junction left unmatched. The CDR3 consists of 16 residues. CDR1 and CDR2 (germline): KGHSH, LQKENI. This clonotype has just a few counts. Its target is not known. Synthesis of TCR cDNA relied on 5'RACE template switching, which attached a universal primer site and UMIs. Each CDR3 protein is one row after TCRdb ran MiXCR on the 5' RACE reads. The profile shows approximately 550,000 distinct CDR3 sequences, roughly 19% of them singletons. Study-wide findings and caveats: Of the clonotypes, a small share occurred in both CD4 and CD8 compartments.

This TCR came from a man younger than 45 who received the YFV17D yellow fever vaccine. This chain connects TRBV18 to TRBJ2-3; 8 positions agree with TRBD2. Material: PBMCs, obtained 15 days after the yellow fever booster vaccination. CDR3 loop: CASSPLSGKSTDTQYF. The CDR3 nucleotides are TGTGCCAGCTCACCCCTTAGCGGGAAAAGCACAGATACGCAGTATTTT.